Shown below are 15 T cell receptor beta chains from a single sample sequenced in a study of T cells in Graves' hyperthyroidism and ophthalmopathy. Regions amplified from RNA transcripts were the TCR beta CDR3 regions. Researchers ran a first-round RT-PCR on the TCR CDR3 using the HTBI primer set. MiXCR, applied by TCRdb to the multiplex PCR reads, yields one record per CDR3 protein. The top ten hold over 15% of the sample, which has 690,000 or so distinct CDR3 sequences, approximately 18% seen once. The specimen was blood. These TCRs come from a woman between 50 and 59 years old with Graves' hyperthyroidism that later progressed to Graves' ophthalmopathy.

The chain links TRBV28 to TRBJ1-4; the match to TRBD1 covers 9 bases. Per germline, CDR1 MDHEN and CDR2 SYDVKM. This CDR3 is built from 17 residues. Trimming cost V 6 bases and J 7 bases; bases outside gene matches: 15. This CDR3 is CASSPGPGTGNREKLFF. Here the CDR3 DNA reads TGTGCCAGCAGCCCAGGCCCCGGGACAGGGAATCGTGAAAAACTGTTTTTT.

This clonotype was counted many times. The CDR3 protein is CASSQDIEEAGGRQETQYF. The DNA for the CDR3 is TGTGCCAGCAGCCAAGATATAGAGGAAGCGGGGGGGCGCCAAGAGACCCAGTACTTC. V gene TRBV3-1 combines with J gene TRBJ2-5, with 10 positions matching TRBD2. Germline lookup yields CDR1 LGHDT and CDR2 YNNKEL (reference sequence). This CDR3 is built from 19 residues. The V gene end was trimmed by 0 bases and the J gene end by 1 base; junction bases not matched to a gene: 11.

A remark on this clonotype: It may be a read error: a sequence one base away is much more abundant. V gene TRBV2 combines with J gene TRBJ2-5; weak D call: TRBD2 (6 bases). Germline CDR1 reads SNHLY; CDR2 reads FYNNEI. CDR3 length: 15 amino acids. CDR3: CASSEAGLPGEAQYF. The CDR3 DNA reads TGTGCCAGCAGTGAAGCTGGCCTCCCGGGAGAGGCCCAGTACTTC.

V usage is TRBV25-1 and J usage is TRBJ1-2, with 10 positions matching TRBD1. This CDR3 contains 14 residues. The junction had 7 bases not matched to a gene; V was cut back by 8 bases and J by 4 bases. CDR1 MGHDK and CDR2 SYGVNS come from the germline V gene. CDR3 region: CASSDRGDIYGYTF. For the CDR3, the DNA is TGTGCCAGCTCGGACAGGGGGGATATCTATGGCTACACCTTC.

The sample holds one count of this clonotype. This chain connects TRBV6-1 to TRBJ1-1; D is ambiguous. V was pared by 1 base and J by 4 bases, with 7 bases between. Germline lookup yields CDR1 MNHNS and CDR2 SASEGT. CDR3 size: 13 residues. CDR3 bases: TGTGCCAGCAGTGAAGACCCGAGCACTGAAGCTTTCTTT. Translated: CASSEDPSTEAFF.

This clonotype was counted at least ten times. The chain links TRBV18 to TRBJ1-3; D is unclear. Per the germline V gene, CDR1 is KGHSH and CDR2 is LQKENI. Trimming removed 3 bases at V and 0 bases at J, with 12 bases between. This CDR3 is built from 16 residues. The CDR3 nucleotides read TGTGCCAGCTCACCCCAACGGGGAAGCTCTGGAAACACCATATATTTT. It yields the protein CASSPQRGSSGNTIYF.

This chain joins TRBV6-1 and TRBJ1-4, with D possibly TRBD1 on 5 matching bases. The CDR3 has 15 residues. In germline, CDR1 is MNHNS, CDR2 SASEGT. V lost 6 bases, J lost 7 bases, and 18 bases lay in between. In DNA, the CDR3 is TGTGCCAGCAGGGACGGAGGGGCGGGAGGTGAAAAACTGTTTTTT. This sequence encodes CASRDGGAGGEKLFF.

This chain joins TRBV6-2 or TRBV6-3 and TRBJ1-5; D remains ambiguous. The CDR3 loop spans 12 amino acids. Trimming stripped 2 bases from V and 7 bases from J, with 6 bases between. From germline, CDR1 is MNHEY and CDR2 SVGEGT. CDR3 loop: CASSYSRQPQHF. The CDR3 coding sequence is TGTGCCAGCAGTTACAGCAGACAGCCCCAGCATTTT.

The chain links TRBV27 to TRBJ1-3, with D maybe TRBD1 (5 bases). Trimming stripped 8 bases from V and 4 bases from J, with 15 bases between. This CDR3 is built from 14 residues. Germline V gives CDR1 MNHEY, CDR2 SMNVEV (reference sequence). CDR3 in DNA: TGTGCCAGCGGGGCCTTGGGGTACGGAAACACCATATATTTT. Translation gives CASGALGYGNTIYF.

This clonotype was picked up one time. One end of the junction does not line up with germline, which may come from a read error. The rearrangement joins TRBV7-7 to TRBJ1-4, with TRBD1 as a possible D gene (6 bases). CDR1 is SSHAT and CDR2 is FNYEAQ in the germline V gene (reference sequence). The CDR3 sequence is 14 residues long. The CDR3, as DNA: TGTGCTAGCAGCTTAGGGGGGGAGAATGAAAAACTGTTTTTT. Translated: CASSLGGENEKLFF.

The V gene is TRBV5-8, the J gene TRBJ2-3, with 8 bases that match TRBD1. The CDR3 is 15 amino acids. Germline CDR1 and CDR2: SGHTS and YDEGEE. V shed 2 bases and J 5 bases; nucleotides not matched to a gene: 7. Here the CDR3 DNA reads TGTGCCAGCAGCTTCTCGGACAGGGTGAAAGATACGCAGTATTTT. Protein: CASSFSDRVKDTQYF.

This clonotype occurred many times. J is TRBJ1-1 and V is TRBV30; a weak D match, TRBD1 (6 bases). V was trimmed by 4 bases and J by 6 bases, leaving 12 bases between them. Looked up from germline, CDR1 is GTSNPN and CDR2 is SVGIG (reference sequence). This CDR3 has 12 residues. CDR3 bases: TGTGCCTGGATCAGGGGATGGGCTGAAGCTTTCTTT. Protein sequence: CAWIRGWAEAFF.

In this sample, this clonotype turned up many times. The genes are TRBV7-6 and TRBJ2-1; D remains unclear. Trimming took off 1 base at V and 13 bases at J, with 11 bases between the two ends. Germline CDR1 and CDR2: SGHVS and FNYEAQ. There are 12 residues in the CDR3. The CDR3 nucleotides read TGTGCCAGCAGCTTAGGGGCAGAACGCCAGTTCTTC. Encoded protein: CASSLGAERQFF.

This clonotype was seen many times. The chain carries TRBV3-1 and TRBJ2-1; D is perhaps TRBD1 (6 bases). This CDR3 has 12 residues. CDR1 LGHDT and CDR2 YNNKEL come from the germline V gene (reference sequence). Trimming pared 1 base from V and 9 bases from J, leaving 7 bases between. CDR3 in DNA: TGTGCCAGCAGCCAAGGGGGGCGTGAGCAGTTCTTC. It yields the protein CASSQGGREQFF.

This sequence joins TRBV19 and TRBJ2-5, with D perhaps TRBD2 (6 bases). Trimming took 5 bases from V and 5 from J, leaving 18 bases between them. Germline values: CDR1 LNHDA, CDR2 SQIVND (reference sequence). This CDR3 is 15 amino acids long. The DNA for the CDR3 is TGTGCCAGTAGTTGGAGCGCGGGACGCCAGGAGACCCAGTACTTC. Translated: CASSWSAGRQETQYF.